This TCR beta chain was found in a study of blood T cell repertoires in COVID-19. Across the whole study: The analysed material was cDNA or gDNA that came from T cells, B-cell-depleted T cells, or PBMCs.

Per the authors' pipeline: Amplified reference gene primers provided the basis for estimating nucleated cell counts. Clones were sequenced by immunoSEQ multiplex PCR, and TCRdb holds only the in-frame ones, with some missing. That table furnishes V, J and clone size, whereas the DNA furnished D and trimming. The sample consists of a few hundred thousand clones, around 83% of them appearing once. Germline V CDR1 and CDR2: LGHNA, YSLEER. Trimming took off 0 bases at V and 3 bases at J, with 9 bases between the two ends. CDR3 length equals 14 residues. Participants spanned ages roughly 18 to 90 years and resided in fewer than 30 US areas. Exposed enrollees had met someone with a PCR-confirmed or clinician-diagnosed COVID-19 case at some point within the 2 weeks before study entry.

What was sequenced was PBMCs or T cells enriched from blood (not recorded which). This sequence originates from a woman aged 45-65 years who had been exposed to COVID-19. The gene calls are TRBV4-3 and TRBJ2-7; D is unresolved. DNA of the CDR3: TGCGCCAGCAGCCAAGATTACGGCGGCTACGAGCAGTACTTC. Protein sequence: CASSQDYGGYEQYF.